This T cell receptor (beta chain) was profiled in a study of shared clonotypes between healthy human individuals (dated by TCRdb to the early 2020s). General notes on the study: A few men and two women, aged 18 to 49 years, made up the cohort. Per donor, three plates each were used for CD4 naive and CD4 memory, two for CD8 naive, and one for CD8 memory. Blood TCR repertoires of roughly five healthy adults were deeply sequenced to estimate repertoire size and the extent of clonotype sharing between individuals. Different laboratories and diverse techniques were used to prepare libraries and sequence TCR repertoires, to increase sequencing depth and limit assay-specific biases. Each donor's leukapheresis produced roughly between about 0.85 and 10 billion PBMCs. Here is what the overall study found, with its caveats: Naive subsets generally had larger estimated clonotype richness than memory subsets. Based on pairwise subsampling, the degree of clonotype sharing among donors was expected to be affected by sequencing depth. The genetic and exposure-history diversity represented was limited by the small number of donors. Rarefaction of sorted-subset datasets indicated incomplete sequencing despite the large sequencing depth. Higher generation probabilities were observed for clonotypes shared by all four sorted-subset donors than for non-shared clonotypes. Sampling was restricted to blood, and TCR repertoires in tissues likely differ from the TCR repertoires found in blood. Sharing across a few donors was observed for about 5% of naive CD4, about 3.2% of naive CD8, 2.3% of memory CD4, and around 0.44% of memory CD8 clonotypes.

CD8 naive samples were CD45RO-negative cells positively selected for CCR7, giving a CD45RA+CCR7+ population that excluded TemRA cells. Healthy HIV-negative adults with no recently reported acute infections or vaccinations were included as donors. Every donor was a Caucasian adult living in Nashville, Tennessee, USA. Blood was collected by leukapheresis, and PBMCs were isolated by Ficoll-Histopaque density gradient centrifugation and then cryopreserved in liquid nitrogen vapor phase. Purity and quantity of every magnetically sorted T cell population were checked by analytical flow cytometry. Each sorted fraction had its genomic DNA isolated and then quantified by UV absorbance on a Nanodrop 2000c. For this clone: This receptor's antigen is unknown. No qualities accompany the bases; no much larger clone lies one base away.

The V end loses 6 bases and the J end loses 8 bases, and a stretch of 32 bases separates them. There are 19 amino acids in the CDR3, from cysteine to phenylalanine inclusive. The retained sequence is limited to the CDR3, 57 bases, with the frame set at the first base. From a lookup of the germline V gene, CDR1 and CDR2 are SGHAT and FQNNGV. TCR CDR3 regions were amplified from genomic DNA by multiplex PCR using the deep immunoSEQ assay. Extracted genomic DNA from each cell subset was spread evenly across all wells of several immunoSEQ 96-well plates, with each plate serving as a replicate. For sorted subsets, roughly 200 ng of genomic DNA, equivalent to 30,000 or so T cell genomes, went into each replicate PCR. The purified libraries were quantified using a Qubit 3.0 fluorometer, sized with a Bioanalyzer 2100, and then quantified again using the KAPA Library Quantification kit. A separate single-read 150-cycle Illumina NextSeq 550 flow cell was used to sequence each immunoSEQ 96-well plate. On the study's bioinformatics: Because the immunoSEQ output held only junctional sequences and lacked quality scores, the filtering could not match the filtering applied to full-length reads. To assign V/J genes and CDR3, sequences were annotated using PyIR, a Python wrapper for IgBLAST v1.9, with IMGT germline references. Reads were filtered out if the reads had weak V/J assignments (E-value above 1e-6), no CDR3, stop codons, out-of-frame junctions, or ambiguous translated residues. A V3J clonotype was defined by an identical inferred V gene, J gene, and CDR3 amino acid sequence. Percentage overlap between repertoires was calculated by dividing the number of shared unique clonotypes by the size of the smaller repertoire. Richness of each repertoire was evaluated using RTK rarefaction, the Chao1 estimator, and Recon v2.1 estimates of unobserved clonotypes. For all TCRbeta clonotypes obtained by the gDNA method from a few donors, generation probabilities were computed with OLGA. Entries here come from immuneACCESS through TCRdb and include only in-frame sequences with V and J called. Some clones fail to appear in such tables; in the studies checked, an unresolved V gene covers under half of the shortfall, and the cause of the remainder is unknown. That table supplies the V and J calls and clone size; D and trimming were determined from the DNA. Across this sample there are around 2.1 million clones, with 85% to 95% seen only once. More than 1.5% of the sample is in the top ten clones.

The sample comprised naive CD8+ T cells from PBMCs. The sample's cell subset or site, from its label and the paper: CD45RA+CCR7+. This clonotype was obtained from a man aged 18-30 years in good health. Some clones in this sample may be carry-over from other donors' samples. The sequence links TRBV11-2 to TRBJ2-1; the best D guess is TRBD2, with 7 bases matching. The DNA is as follows: TGTGCCAGCAGACCATGGCGTGGCCCGGCCCCGACGGGGGGCGATGAGCAGTTCTTC. It translates to CASRPWRGPAPTGGDEQFF.